These 32 T cell receptor beta chains share one sample of origin, sequenced in a study of blood T cell repertoires in COVID-19. Assay used: immunoSEQ multiplex PCR; TCRdb lists only in-frame clones, some missing. The sample has about 370,000 clones, 80% to 90% seen once. The material sequenced was PBMCs or T cells enriched from blood (not recorded which). All receptors derive from a man aged 18 to 30 who had recovered from COVID-19.

This sequence joins TRBV16 and TRBJ1-2, with D unresolved. This CDR3 has 13 residues. The V gene's germline CDR1 is KGHSY and CDR2 FQNENV. Trimming pared 2 bases from V and 5 bases from J, leaving 9 bases between. CDR3 bases: TGTGCCAGCAGCCAAGGCGGATCTTATGGCTACACCTTC. Its translation is CASSQGGSYGYTF.

This chain joins TRBV3-1 (or the pseudogene TRBV3-2) and TRBJ2-3; 7 nucleotides agree with TRBD2. V shed 2 bases and J 8 bases; nucleotides not matched to a gene: 4. Germline lookup yields CDR1 LGHDT and CDR2 YNNKEL (reference sequence). The CDR3 spans 13 residues. The CDR3, as DNA: TGTGCCAGCAGCCAAATTGGGGGGGGTACGCAGTATTTT. Translated: CASSQIGGGTQYF.

V and J are TRBV3-1 (or the pseudogene TRBV3-2) and TRBJ2-7; D perhaps matches TRBD2 (5 bases). V was trimmed by 4 bases and J by 2 bases, leaving 12 bases between them. The CDR3 spans 14 residues. Germline V gene data show CDR1 as LGHDT and CDR2 as YNNKEL (reference sequence). The CDR3 loop reads CASSLQLGTYEQYF. CDR3 nucleotides: TGTGCCAGCAGCCTCCAACTAGGAACCTACGAGCAGTACTTC.

This chain connects TRBV9 to TRBJ2-1; 14 bases match TRBD2. The CDR3 is 16 amino acids. V was clipped by 3 bases and J by 5 bases; unmatched bases: 4. The germline V gene has CDR1 SGDLS and CDR2 YYNGEE. The CDR3 protein is CASSARLAGGNNEQFF. The CDR3 DNA reads as TGTGCCAGCAGCGCCCGACTAGCGGGAGGGAACAATGAGCAGTTCTTC.

This clone was seen a few times. This chain uses TRBV6-5 with TRBJ2-3; TRBD1 matches at 10 bases. The V gene end was trimmed by 8 bases and the J gene end by 4 bases; junction bases not matched to a gene: 6. Germline assignment: CDR1 MNHEY and CDR2 SVGAGI. The CDR3 spans 14 residues. The CDR3 bases are TGTGCCAGCTCCGGGACAGGGGACGCAGATACGCAGTATTTT. Amino acids: CASSGTGDADTQYF.

V usage is TRBV11-2 and J usage is TRBJ2-7, with 8 bases that match TRBD1. Germline V gene data show CDR1 as SGHAT and CDR2 as FQNNGV. This CDR3 spans 16 amino acids. Trimming at V came to 2 bases and at J to 4 bases, leaving 10 bases not matched to a gene. CDR3 DNA: TGTGCCAGCAGCTTATCCTCAATGACAGGGGTTTACGAGCAGTACTTC. Protein sequence: CASSLSSMTGVYEQYF.

The chain couples TRBV5-6 to TRBJ1-3, with a possible D match to TRBD1 (5 bases). Germline lookup yields CDR1 SGHDT and CDR2 YYEEEE. The germline V and J ends were trimmed by 4 bases and 14 bases, with 16 bases remaining between them. The CDR3 is 12 amino acids. The CDR3 DNA reads as TGTGCCAGCAGCCTTGACGGTGACAGTCTATATTTT. Translated: CASSLDGDSLYF.

The chain employs TRBV11-3 and TRBJ2-7, with a weak D call TRBD2 (7 bases). The CDR3 spans 12 residues. The germline V gene has CDR1 SGHNT and CDR2 YENEEA. Trimming pared 5 bases from V and 6 bases from J, leaving 11 bases between. The chain's CDR3 is CASSRGASEQYF. As DNA, the CDR3 is TGTGCCAGCAGCCGGGGGGCCTCCGAGCAGTACTTC.

This chain links TRBV3-1 (or the pseudogene TRBV3-2) with TRBJ1-1; D is unclear. V lost 4 bases and J 5 bases, leaving 11 bases between the germline ends. The CDR3 totals 13 residues. Germline CDR1 reads LGHDT; CDR2 reads YNNKEL (reference sequence). DNA of the CDR3: TGTGCCAGCAGCCTAGTAGCCGGGACTGAAGCTTTCTTT. This translates into CASSLVAGTEAFF.

The chain links TRBV7-2 to TRBJ1-5, with a tentative D call TRBD1 (5 bases). The V end was cut by 2 bases, the J end by 7 bases, with 21 bases between. The length of the CDR3 is 17 residues. CDR1 SGHTA and CDR2 FQGNSA come from the germline V gene. CDR3 nucleotides: TGTGCCAGCAGCTTACGAACCGGGACTACCGCAGGGCAGCCCCAGCATTTT. The encoded protein is CASSLRTGTTAGQPQHF.

This clone has just a few counts. The V call is TRBV5-1, the J call TRBJ2-7; 11 nucleotides match TRBD1. Germline V gene lookup returns CDR1 SGHRS and CDR2 YFSETQ. After removal of 4 bases from V and 6 bases from J, the junction contained 9 bases not matched to a gene. The CDR3 is made up of 15 amino acids. CDR3 bases: TGCGCCAGCAGCCTGCGAGGACAGGGGGCTAGCGAGCAGTACTTC. As protein: CASSLRGQGASEQYF.

V is TRBV19 and J is TRBJ2-3; possible D gene TRBD2, 6 bases. In germline, CDR1 is LNHDA, CDR2 SQIVND (reference sequence). The germline V and J ends were trimmed by 10 bases and 4 bases, with 21 bases remaining between them. CDR3 length equals 15 residues. The CDR3 is CATRLGGVFADTQYF. As DNA, the CDR3 is TGTGCCACCCGCCTCGGAGGGGTTTTTGCAGATACGCAGTATTTT.

This clone came up a few times. The chain joins TRBV19 to TRBJ1-1; D is unresolved. The germline V gene has CDR1 LNHDA and CDR2 SQIVND (reference sequence). This CDR3 has 14 residues. V was clipped by 3 bases and J by 10 bases, with 18 bases between them. In nucleotides, the CDR3 is TGTGCCAGTAGTATGAGGTCCGACGCATTCCGAGCTTTCTTT. It codes for CASSMRSDAFRAFF.

V usage is TRBV10-3 and J usage is TRBJ1-6, with D possibly matching TRBD1 (5 bases). The CDR3 loop spans 15 amino acids. Germline loops: CDR1 ENHRY, CDR2 SYGVKD. V lost 7 bases to trimming and J lost 2 bases, with 12 bases between them. The CDR3 DNA is TGTGCCATCAAATTCGACAGTACCTATAATTCACCCCTCCACTTT. This encodes CAIKFDSTYNSPLHF.

The chain carries TRBV2 and TRBJ2-2, with unresolved D. Deletions cut 6 bases from V and 2 bases from J, with 7 bases between. CDR3 length: 13 amino acids. Germline V gives CDR1 SNHLY, CDR2 FYNNEI. The chain's CDR3 is CASRPLNTGELFF. The DNA for the CDR3 is TGTGCCAGCAGACCCCTAAACACCGGGGAGCTGTTTTTT. The variable domain in full, with the rest retrieved from reference TRBV2 and TRBJ2-2, is EPEVTQTPSHQVTQMGQEVILRCVPISNHLYFYWYRQILGQKVEFLVSFYNNEISEKSEIFDDQFSVERPDGSNFTLKIRSTKLEDSAMYFCASRPLNTGELFFGEGSRLTVL.

This clone was picked up one time. The chain joins TRBV28 to TRBJ2-7; 9 bases align to TRBD2. The CDR3 consists of 15 residues. The trim removed 3 bases at V and 4 bases at J, leaving 7 bases unmatched. Per germline, CDR1 MDHEN and CDR2 SYDVKM. The CDR3 DNA reads as TGTGCCAGCAGTTTGGTCGCTAGCGGGATTTACGAGCAGTACTTC. This translates into CASSLVASGIYEQYF. Variable domain in full (rest from reference TRBV28 and TRBJ2-7): DVKVTQSSRYLVKRTGEKVFLECVQDMDHENMFWYRQDPGLGLRLIYFSYDVKMKEKGDIPEGYSVSREKKERFSLILESASTNQTSMYLCASSLVASGIYEQYFGPGTRLTVT.

The V gene is TRBV6-5, the J gene TRBJ1-2; unclear D gene. CDR3 length: 13 residues. Trimming removed 6 bases at V and 2 bases at J, with 10 bases between. CDR1 is MNHEY and CDR2 is SVGAGI in the germline V gene. The CDR3 DNA is TGTGCCAGCAGGACCGCAGGAAACTATGGCTACACCTTC. Amino acid sequence: CASRTAGNYGYTF.

A single count supports this clone. The chain links TRBV2 to TRBJ2-3; TRBD2 agrees at 9 bases. Germline CDR1 reads SNHLY; CDR2 reads FYNNEI. CDR3 size: 16 residues. Trimming took 4 bases from V and 2 from J; bases not matched to a gene: 7. The CDR3 bases are TGTGCCAGCAGTGGGGCTGGGACTAGCTACACAGATACGCAGTATTTT. Amino acid sequence: CASSGAGTSYTDTQYF.

V usage is TRBV2 and J usage is TRBJ1-2; 7 nucleotides line up with TRBD1. The CDR3 sequence is 13 residues long. Germline-derived CDR1 and CDR2 are SNHLY and FYNNEI. The V and J ends lost 3 bases and 7 bases, in that order; junction bases with no gene match: 5. The CDR3 loop is CASSDDRVGGYTF. Here the CDR3 DNA reads TGTGCCAGCAGTGATGACAGGGTGGGTGGCTACACCTTC.

The gene calls are TRBV3-1 (or the pseudogene TRBV3-2) and TRBJ1-5; D is undetermined. The V end was cut by 0 bases, the J end by 3 bases, with 3 bases between. CDR1 is LGHDT, CDR2 YNNKEL, per germline (reference sequence). The CDR3 consists of 13 residues. CDR3 sequence (DNA): TGTGCCAGCAGCCAAGACCTCAATCAGCCCCAGCATTTT. It encodes CASSQDLNQPQHF.

The CDR3 reads CASSPEQMNTEAFF. CDR3 coding DNA: TGTGCCAGCTCACCAGAACAGATGAACACTGAAGCTTTCTTT. The chain couples TRBV18 to TRBJ1-1; D not certain. Trimming took off 2 bases at V and 0 bases at J, with 7 bases between the two ends. Germline lookup yields CDR1 KGHSH and CDR2 LQKENI. The CDR3 spans 14 residues.

The rearrangement uses TRBV28 and TRBJ1-5; D might be TRBD1 (5 bases). CDR3 length equals 14 residues. CDR1 and CDR2 from the germline V gene are MDHEN and SYDVKM. V gave up 6 bases and J gave up 6 bases, with 15 bases separating them. CDR3 nucleotide sequence: TGTGCCAGCAGGAATCTCCAGGGTACTCAGCCCCAGCATTTT. It specifies CASRNLQGTQPQHF.

The V call is TRBV5-1, the J call TRBJ2-2; 8 bases match TRBD1. After removal of 0 bases from V and 4 bases from J, the junction contained 8 bases not matched to a gene. The length of the CDR3 is 17 residues. Germline lookup yields CDR1 SGHRS and CDR2 YFSETQ. The CDR3 spells CASSLGPGQEITGELFF. In nucleotides, the CDR3 is TGCGCCAGCAGCTTGGGACCGGGACAGGAGATCACCGGGGAGCTGTTTTTT.

This sequence joins TRBV7-6 and TRBJ1-5; TRBD1 matches at 9 bases. Unmatched junction bases numbered 9, after V lost 2 bases and J lost 7 bases. The CDR3 length is 16 residues. Germline V lookup: CDR1 SGHVS, CDR2 FNYEAQ. CDR3 DNA sequence: TGTGCCAGCAGCTTATCTCCCGGGACAGGGCAACAGCCCCAGCATTTT. This gives the protein CASSLSPGTGQQPQHF.

As regards this clone: Since a much larger clone is just one base distant, this may be a read error. The genes are TRBV7-8 and TRBJ1-2; 10 bases match TRBD1. V gave up 5 bases and J gave up 3 bases; unmatched junction bases: 3. In germline, CDR1 is SGHVS, CDR2 FQNEAQ. This CDR3 spans 14 amino acids. The CDR3 sequence is CASSQTGGDYGYTF. The CDR3 coding sequence is TGTGCCAGCAGCCAGACAGGGGGCGACTATGGCTACACCTTC.

DNA for the CDR3: TGCGCCAGCAGCCCGACCTACTTCGGGGTAGCGGGCGATGGCAGTACGCAGTATTTT. Its translation: CASSPTYFGVAGDGSTQYF. This chain joins TRBV4-3 and TRBJ2-3; the match to TRBD2 covers 7 bases. Trimming took 4 bases from V and 8 from J; bases not matched to a gene: 24. The CDR3 sequence is 19 residues long. Germline V CDR1 and CDR2: LGHNA, YSLEER.

This chain uses TRBV14 with TRBJ2-5; TRBD1 might be the D (6 bases). CDR1 and CDR2 (germline): SGHDN, FVKESK. The length of the CDR3 is 14 residues. Between the trimmed V and J ends, which lost 4 bases and 5 bases, there was a span of 14 bases. The CDR3: CASSPRAGVETQYF. The CDR3 DNA is TGTGCCAGCAGCCCGCGAGCAGGGGTTGAGACCCAGTACTTC.

CDR3 loop: CASNPIRDTPAGYTF. CDR3 coding DNA: TGTGCCAGCAACCCCATCCGGGACACTCCCGCGGGCTACACCTTC. J is TRBJ1-2 and V is TRBV7-8; D perhaps matches TRBD1 (6 bases). V lost 7 bases and J 8 bases, leaving 23 bases between the germline ends. The CDR3 is 15 residues long. The V gene's germline CDR1 is SGHVS and CDR2 FQNEAQ.

J is TRBJ2-1 and V is TRBV9; 10 bases map to TRBD1. CDR1 and CDR2 (germline): SGDLS, YYNGEE. The CDR3 totals 16 residues. After removal of 3 bases from V and 6 bases from J, the junction contained 9 bases not matched to a gene. For the CDR3, the DNA is TGTGCCAGCAGCGAGAGAGGGACAGGGGTTAGCAATGAGCAGTTCTTC. This translates into CASSERGTGVSNEQFF.

The CDR3 nucleotides read TGTGCCAGCAGTGACCCACAGGGGATGGCCACCGGGGAGCTGTTTTTT. Protein: CASSDPQGMATGELFF. The chain employs TRBV6-1 and TRBJ2-2; 7 bases align to TRBD1. V gave up 3 bases and J gave up 4 bases; unmatched junction bases: 8. Germline V CDR1 and CDR2: MNHNS, SASEGT. This CDR3 contains 16 residues.

This clone appeared once. The V call is TRBV28, the J call TRBJ2-7; D uncertain. CDR3 size: 12 residues. V lost 4 bases, J lost 3 bases, and 7 bases lay in between. Germline assignment: CDR1 MDHEN and CDR2 SYDVKM. CDR3 bases: TGTGCCAGCAGTTCCCCCGGCTACGAGCAGTACTTC. Encoded protein: CASSSPGYEQYF.

V is TRBV20-1 and J is TRBJ2-7; 7 nucleotides line up with TRBD2. The CDR3 consists of 17 residues. The ends lost 3 bases at V and 5 bases at J; junction bases unmatched: 19. Germline CDR1 is DFQATT and CDR2 is SNEGSKA (reference sequence). CDR3 nucleotides: TGCAGTGCTAGTTTTCCGGGGGAGGGCCTGGGTTTGAACGAGCAGTACTTC. Its translation is CSASFPGEGLGLNEQYF.